What follows are 30 T cell receptor beta chains derived from one specimen sequenced in a study of T cell responses to AZD1222 COVID-19 vaccine. Sequenced by immunoSEQ multiplex PCR; TCRdb stores in-frame clones only, minus some. The table shows about 110,000 clones, with under 95% occurring only once. The sample here was peripheral blood, taken on day 0 of AZD1222 vaccination. The receptors here all came from an adult in good health.

The CDR3 sequence is CASSPTGNNEKLFF. CDR3 nucleotide sequence: TGTGCCAGCAGCCCTACAGGGAACAATGAAAAACTGTTTTTT. The rearrangement links TRBV11-2 to TRBJ1-4, with D tentatively TRBD1 (6 bases). The CDR3 consists of 14 residues. Trimming took off 5 bases at V and 5 bases at J, with 12 bases between the two ends. The V gene's germline CDR1 is SGHAT and CDR2 FQNNGV.

The rearrangement uses TRBV4-1 and TRBJ2-2; D is unresolved. V shed 4 bases and J shed 8 bases, with 8 bases lying between them. This CDR3 has 12 residues. Germline V gives CDR1 MGHRA, CDR2 YSYEKL. CDR3 protein: CASSPSLGELFF. CDR3 DNA: TGCGCCAGCAGCCCGTCACTGGGGGAGCTGTTTTTT.

The genes are TRBV7-9 and TRBJ2-7, with D unresolved. The CDR3 length is 16 residues. From germline, CDR1 is SEHNR and CDR2 FQNEAQ (reference sequence). V lost 4 bases to trimming and J lost 4 bases, with 20 bases between them. CDR3 nucleotides: TGTGCCAGCAGCTCCGAACGCCTTGGACCGATTTACGAGCAGTACTTC. This gives the protein CASSSERLGPIYEQYF. Complete variable domain (other parts from reference TRBV7-9 and TRBJ2-7): DTGVSQNPRHKITKRGQNVTFRCDPISEHNRLYWYRQTLGQGPEFLTYFQNEAQLEKSRLLSDRFSAERPKGSFSTLEIQRTEQGDSAMYLCASSSERLGPIYEQYFGPGTRLTVT.

The chain uses TRBV6-6 and TRBJ2-3; D is perhaps TRBD2 (6 bases). Trimming removed 7 bases at V and 0 bases at J, with 11 bases between. The CDR3 is made up of 14 amino acids. Germline loops: CDR1 MNHNY, CDR2 SVGAGI (reference sequence). For the CDR3, the DNA is TGTGCCAGCAAGGCGGGGACTAGCACAGATACGCAGTATTTT. Amino acid sequence: CASKAGTSTDTQYF.

The chain carries TRBV29-1 and TRBJ2-7; 11 bases map to TRBD1. The CDR3 is made up of 12 amino acids. Germline loops: CDR1 SQVTM, CDR2 ANQGSEA. The V and J ends lost 7 bases and 6 bases, in that order; junction bases with no gene match: 5. CDR3 nucleotides: TGCAGCGCCCGGACAGGGGGCGGCGAGCAGTACTTC. This encodes CSARTGGGEQYF.

The rearrangement uses TRBV5-5 and TRBJ2-5; D possibly uses TRBD1 or TRBD2 (7 bases each). CDR3 length: 17 amino acids. Germline lookup yields CDR1 SGHKS and CDR2 YYEKEE (reference sequence). Trimming pared 0 bases from V and 4 bases from J, leaving 19 bases between. The DNA for the CDR3 is TGTGCCAGCAGCTTGGGGTTACAGGGGAGGGGATCAGAGACCCAGTACTTC. Encoded protein: CASSLGLQGRGSETQYF. The full variable domain, with the rest looked up from reference TRBV5-5 and TRBJ2-5, is DAGVTQSPTHLIKTRGQQVTLRCSPISGHKSVSWYQQVLGQGPQFIFQYYEKEERGRGNFPDRFSARQFPNYSSELNVNALLLGDSALYLCASSLGLQGRGSETQYFGPGTRLLVL.

CDR3 nucleotide sequence: TGTGCCAGCCGACAACCCCTCCACTTT. This encodes CASRQPLHF. The V call is TRBV2, the J call TRBJ1-6; no clear D. This CDR3 has 9 amino acids. Per the germline V gene, CDR1 is SNHLY and CDR2 is FYNNEI. Trimming left V 8 bases short and J 12 bases short, with 5 bases between.

CDR3 sequence (DNA): TGCGCCAGCAGCTTGGGACAGGGGGCATCGAATTCACCCCTCCACTTT. Translated: CASSLGQGASNSPLHF. The chain has TRBV5-1 and TRBJ1-6; 10 bases agree with TRBD1. CDR1 is SGHRS and CDR2 is YFSETQ in the germline V gene. This CDR3 contains 16 residues. The J segment lost 7 bases and the V segment lost 0 bases, leaving 4 bases of the junction unmatched. Based on the CDR3 plus reference TRBV5-1 and TRBJ1-6, the full variable domain is KAGVTQTPRYLIKTRGQQVTLSCSPISGHRSVSWYQQTPGQGLQFLFEYFSETQRNKGNFPGRFSGRQFSNSRSEMNVSTLELGDSALYLCASSLGQGASNSPLHFGNGTRLTVT.

This clone has just a few counts. This chain uses TRBV15 with TRBJ1-3; TRBD1 agrees at 7 bases. The J segment lost 4 bases and the V segment lost 8 bases, leaving 11 bases of the junction unmatched. The germline V gene encodes CDR1 LNHNV and CDR2 YYDKDF (reference sequence). The CDR3 runs 15 residues. The CDR3 spells CATGDLGDRGNTIYF. CDR3 DNA: TGTGCCACCGGGGATTTGGGGGACAGAGGAAACACCATATATTTT. Full variable domain (missing parts from reference TRBV15 and TRBJ1-3): DAMVIQNPRYQVTQFGKPVTLSCSQTLNHNVMYWYQQKSSQAPKLLFHYYDKDFNNEADTPDNFQSRRPNTSFCFLDIRSPGLGDTAMYLCATGDLGDRGNTIYFGEGSWLTVV.

Note on this clone: An end of the junction differs from the germline gene, which may be a read error. The chain recombines TRBV18 with TRBJ2-7, with no clear D. The CDR3 extends over 15 amino acids. Germline values: CDR1 KGHSH, CDR2 LQKENI. In DNA form, the CDR3 reads TGTGCCAGCTCACCTCGGTCGGGTTTCGGTTACGAGCAGTGCTTC. Its protein product is CASSPRSGFGYEQCF.

This chain connects TRBV7-8 to TRBJ1-3; no definite D call. Germline V lookup: CDR1 SGHVS, CDR2 FQNEAQ. This CDR3 comprises 14 residues. The V end lost 5 bases, the J end lost 0 bases, and 8 bases lay between the germline ends. CDR3 in amino acids: CASSPGASGNTIYF. The CDR3 DNA reads as TGTGCCAGCAGCCCGGGAGCCTCTGGAAACACCATATATTTT. The entire variable domain, with the rest obtained from reference TRBV7-8 and TRBJ1-3, is as follows: GAGVSQSPRYKVAKRGQDVALRCDPISGHVSLFWYQQALGQGPEFLTYFQNEAQLDKSGLPSDRFFAERPEGSVSTLKIQRTQQEDSAVYLCASSPGASGNTIYFGEGSWLTVV.

In its sample, this clone was seen a few times. The chain is built from TRBV5-6 and TRBJ1-3; possibly TRBD1 for D (6 bases). Trimming removed 1 base at V and 1 base at J, with 18 bases between. CDR3 length: 18 residues. Germline assignment: CDR1 SGHDT and CDR2 YYEEEE. In DNA form, the CDR3 reads TGTGCCAGCAGCTTGTTCTCGGTGGGGGCGCTATCTGGAAACACCATATATTTT. Amino acid sequence: CASSLFSVGALSGNTIYF.

The chain carries TRBV27 and TRBJ2-7; TRBD1 matches at 10 bases. This CDR3 comprises 15 residues. The V and J ends lost 3 bases and 4 bases, in that order; junction bases with no gene match: 6. Germline V gene lookup returns CDR1 MNHEY and CDR2 SMNVEV (reference sequence). CDR3 in DNA: TGTGCCAGCAGTTTGGGGACAGGGGTGGTTTACGAGCAGTACTTC. Its protein is CASSLGTGVVYEQYF.

The CDR3 is CASSPGGLADTQYF. CDR3 DNA: TGTGCCAGCAGCCCGGGGGGTCTGGCAGATACGCAGTATTTT. The chain links TRBV5-4 to TRBJ2-3; TRBD2 matches at 7 bases. V lost 4 bases, J lost 4 bases, and 6 bases stayed unmatched. The germline V gene encodes CDR1 SGHNT and CDR2 YYREEE (reference sequence). The CDR3 runs 14 residues.

The V gene is TRBV30, the J gene TRBJ1-5; D is undetermined. Germline loops: CDR1 GTSNPN, CDR2 SVGIG (reference sequence). Deletions cut 0 bases from V and 4 bases from J, with 10 bases between. The CDR3 has 14 residues. This CDR3 reads CAWSVGTRNQPQHF. In nucleotides, the CDR3 is TGTGCCTGGAGTGTAGGCACCCGTAATCAGCCCCAGCATTTT.

The rearrangement joins TRBV3-1 (or the pseudogene TRBV3-2) to TRBJ1-2; TRBD1 matches at 7 bases. Per germline, CDR1 LGHDT and CDR2 YNNKEL (reference sequence). V shed 4 bases, J shed 5 bases, and the junction held 10 bases outside the gene matches. This CDR3 spans 15 amino acids. CDR3 protein: CASSPTGYGGYGYTF. CDR3 sequence (DNA): TGTGCCAGCAGCCCGACAGGGTATGGGGGTTATGGCTACACCTTC.

The CDR3, as DNA: TGTGCCAGCAGCCGTGAAGGAGGGAATCAGCCCCAGCATTTT. It is translated as CASSREGGNQPQHF. The chain combines TRBV7-2 with TRBJ1-5; D is ambiguous. The CDR3 runs to 14 residues. The germline V gene encodes CDR1 SGHTA and CDR2 FQGNSA. V lost 5 bases and J 4 bases, leaving 12 bases between the germline ends.

The chain couples TRBV30 to TRBJ1-2; 9 bases map to TRBD1. Losses at the gene ends were 5 bases for V and 8 bases for J; bases not matched to a gene: 9. This CDR3 is built from 13 residues. The germline gives CDR1 GTSNPN, CDR2 SVGIG (reference sequence). The CDR3 DNA reads TGTGCCTGGGCGGACAGGGGAAGGAGAGGCTACACCTTC. Amino acids: CAWADRGRRGYTF.

This clone showed up just once. V is TRBV20-1 and J is TRBJ1-1; D is undetermined. Germline assignment: CDR1 DFQATT and CDR2 SNEGSKA (reference sequence). V lost 6 bases and J lost 7, with 12 bases in between. CDR3 length equals 11 residues. CDR3 nucleotides: TGCAGTGCCCTACTCAACGTTGAAGCTTTCTTT. Its translation: CSALLNVEAFF.

The chain recombines TRBV12-5 with TRBJ2-5; D perhaps matches TRBD1 (7 bases). Trimming removed 6 bases from V and 4 bases from J, with 18 bases in between. This CDR3 region has 15 residues. Per germline, CDR1 LGHNT and CDR2 FRNRAP. The chain's CDR3 is CASGAPRGAGETQYF. CDR3 bases: TGTGCTAGTGGGGCCCCCAGGGGGGCGGGAGAGACCCAGTACTTC.

This chain uses TRBV6-5 with TRBJ1-6, with D perhaps matching TRBD1 (6 bases). This CDR3 is 13 amino acids long. CDR1 MNHEY and CDR2 SVGAGI come from the germline V gene. The V end was cut by 7 bases, the J end by 7 bases, with 11 bases between. The CDR3 DNA reads TGTGCCAGCAACAGGGTGAAAAATTCACCCCTCCACTTT. Translating it yields CASNRVKNSPLHF.

This clone was counted once. This chain connects TRBV7-9 to TRBJ1-5; D is uncertain. Germline-derived CDR1 and CDR2 are SEHNR and FQNEAQ (reference sequence). V was clipped by 3 bases and J by 6 bases, with 15 bases between them. The CDR3 contains 15 residues. The CDR3 DNA reads TGTGCCAGCAGCTTGGGCGACTTGGACGGTCAGCCCCAGCATTTT. Translated: CASSLGDLDGQPQHF. Looking up the rest from reference TRBV7-9 and TRBJ1-5 gives the full variable domain: DTGVSQNPRHKITKRGQNVTFRCDPISEHNRLYWYRQTLGQGPEFLTYFQNEAQLEKSRLLSDRFSAERPKGSFSTLEIQRTEQGDSAMYLCASSLGDLDGQPQHFGDGTRLSIL.

V and J are TRBV4-1 and TRBJ2-3; 10 bases are shared with TRBD2. Unmatched junction bases numbered 11, after V lost 0 bases and J lost 2 bases. The CDR3 extends over 19 amino acids. Germline CDR1 is MGHRA and CDR2 is YSYEKL. The CDR3 sequence is CASSQEGPGLAANTDTQYF. The CDR3 bases are TGCGCCAGCAGCCAAGAGGGCCCCGGACTAGCGGCTAACACAGATACGCAGTATTTT.

The chain combines TRBV7-3 with TRBJ2-1, with TRBD2 as a possible D gene (7 bases). CDR3 length equals 15 residues. Deletions cut 3 bases from V and 4 bases from J, with 13 bases between. CDR1 and CDR2 (germline): SGHTA, FQGTGA. CDR3 in amino acids: CASSFAGGAYNEQFF. In DNA, the CDR3 is TGTGCCAGCAGCTTCGCTGGGGGGGCTTACAATGAGCAGTTCTTC.

The V and J genes are TRBV19 and TRBJ1-2; the D gene is possibly TRBD1 (5 bases). The CDR3 contains 14 residues. V lost 6 bases and J lost 7, with 18 bases in between. Germline V gene lookup returns CDR1 LNHDA and CDR2 SQIVND (reference sequence). The CDR3 here is CASSRQGIVSGYTF. In DNA form, the CDR3 reads TGTGCCAGTAGCCGGCAGGGTATAGTCTCTGGCTACACCTTC.

DNA of the CDR3: TGCGCCAGCAGCCAAGATCGGGAGAAGCAATACGAGCAGTACTTC. It specifies CASSQDREKQYEQYF. The rearrangement joins TRBV4-3 to TRBJ2-7, with D possibly being TRBD2 (6 bases). This CDR3 spans 15 amino acids. Germline V gene lookup returns CDR1 LGHNA and CDR2 YSLEER. The germline V and J ends were trimmed by 0 bases and 4 bases, with 13 bases remaining between them.

This chain connects TRBV3-1 (or the pseudogene TRBV3-2) to TRBJ1-4; the match to TRBD1 covers 10 bases. This CDR3 region has 16 residues. V dropped 4 bases and J dropped 8; count of bases not matched to a gene: 10. The germline V gene encodes CDR1 LGHDT and CDR2 YNNKEL (reference sequence). DNA for the CDR3: TGTGCCAGCAGCCCCCTTCGGGGGACAGGGGCCGAAAAACTGTTTTTT. This encodes CASSPLRGTGAEKLFF.

Concerning this clone itself: The sample contains more than one DNA sequence encoding this CDR3. The chain couples TRBV18 to TRBJ1-3, with unresolved D. This CDR3 has 12 amino acids. The germline V and J ends were trimmed by 2 bases and 4 bases, with 3 bases remaining between them. CDR1 is KGHSH, CDR2 LQKENI, per germline. This CDR3 reads CASSPRGNTIYF. DNA for the CDR3: TGTGCCAGCTCACCAAGGGGAAACACCATATATTTT.

The rearrangement uses TRBV28 and TRBJ1-2; tentatively, D is TRBD1 (5 bases). V was pared by 6 bases and J by 5 bases, with 13 bases between. CDR3 length equals 13 residues. Germline CDR1 MDHEN, CDR2 SYDVKM. In nucleotides, the CDR3 is TGTGCCAGCAGCCTGGGACCGCATTATGGCTACACCTTC. Amino acids: CASSLGPHYGYTF.

The CDR3 DNA reads as TGTGCCAGCAGCGTATCACAGTGGGGAATCACAGATACGCAGTATTTT. Residues: CASSVSQWGITDTQYF. V is TRBV9 and J is TRBJ2-3; D is ambiguous. The CDR3 is 16 residues long. Trimming left V 1 base short and J 2 bases short, with 14 bases between. Germline lookup yields CDR1 SGDLS and CDR2 YYNGEE.